The rows below give T cell receptor beta chains drawn from one sample of a study of glioma-infiltrating T cells. In TCRdb, the multiplex PCR reads were re-called with MiXCR into one record per CDR3 protein. Of over 70,000 distinct CDR3 sequences in the sample, about 23% were seen once. Sequencing input: glioma tissue, nonneoplastic brain tissue, or PBMCs (not recorded which). The receptors here all came from a human donor with low-grade glioma or glioblastoma, undergoing nonglioma brain surgery, or in good health (not recorded which). CDR3s include the opening cysteine and the closing phenylalanine or tryptophan. The D gene is left open where the match is weak. A clone size is listed for some rows: how often the clone was seen (once, few, many), or a class if it is expanded.

few	TRBD1	TRBV19	TRBJ1-5	CASRMTGANQPQHF	TGTGCCAGTAGGATGACAGGGGCCAATCAGCCCCAGCATTTT
NA	TRBD1	TRBV7-9	TRBJ2-5	CASSVGDSPRETQYF	TGTGCCAGCAGCGTAGGGGACAGCCCTAGGGAGACCCAGTACTTC
many	NA	TRBV27	TRBJ2-3	CASSFQGTDTQYF	TGTGCCAGCAGTTTTCAGGGGACGGATACGCAGTATTTT
NA	NA	TRBV2	TRBJ2-7	CASSEGGIRDYEQYF	TGTGCCAGCAGTGAAGGCGGCATCCGAGACTACGAGCAGTACTTC
many	TRBD2	TRBV6-1	TRBJ2-3	CASSLGLAGAGDTQYF	TGTGCCAGCTCCTTAGGACTAGCGGGAGCCGGAGATACGCAGTATTTT
many	NA	TRBV20-1	TRBJ1-5	CSASGALGSGGNQPQHF	TGCAGTGCTAGTGGCGCGCTGGGCTCGGGGGGCAATCAGCCCCAGCATTTT
many	NA	TRBV18	TRBJ2-7	CASSPLFGQGEQYF	TGTGCCAGCTCACCACTCTTCGGGCAGGGTGAGCAGTACTTC
few	NA	TRBV5-1	TRBJ2-7	CASKLGHEQYF	TGCGCCAGCAAGTTGGGACACGAGCAGTACTTC
many	TRBD2	TRBV6-1	TRBJ2-1	CASSDGTSGDYNEQFF	TGTGCCAGCAGTGACGGGACTAGCGGGGACTACAATGAGCAGTTCTTC
many	TRBD2	TRBV20-1	TRBJ2-3	CSARLTSGSTDTQYF	TGCAGTGCCAGGCTGACTAGCGGGAGCACAGATACGCAGTATTTT
many	TRBD1	TRBV2	TRBJ2-7	CASSGGQGGHEQYF	TGTGCCAGCAGCGGGGGACAGGGAGGCCACGAGCAGTACTTC
many	NA	TRBV14	TRBJ1-1	CASSRRPKNAEAFF	TGTGCCAGCAGCCGAAGACCGAAGAACGCTGAAGCTTTCTTT
NA	NA	TRBV29-1	TRBJ2-1	CSVGAGDGGFNEQFF	TGCAGCGTTGGGGCTGGGGACGGTGGATTCAATGAGCAGTTCTTC
many	NA	TRBV7-7	TRBJ1-1	CASSASTNTEAFF	TGTGCCAGCAGCGCCTCGACAAACACTGAAGCTTTCTTT
few	NA	TRBV29-1	TRBJ1-1	CSVRELNTEAFF	TGCAGCGTCAGGGAGTTGAACACTGAAGCTTTCTTT
few	NA	TRBV12-3/TRBV12-4	TRBJ1-5	CASSLQRNQPQHF	TGTGCCAGCAGTTTACAGCGGAATCAGCCCCAGCATTTT
NA	TRBD1	TRBV19	TRBJ2-4	CASSTGTGKNIQYF	TGTGCCAGTAGCACCGGGACAGGGAAAAACATTCAGTACTTC
many	NA	TRBV20-1	TRBJ1-1	CSATMGLLPTEAFF	TGCAGTGCAACGATGGGACTCCTGCCCACTGAAGCTTTCTTT
medium-sized	NA	TRBV6-2/TRBV6-3	TRBJ2-5	CASSYSRGTQYF	TGTGCCAGCAGTTACTCCCGGGGGACCCAGTACTTC
many	NA	TRBV12-3/TRBV12-4	TRBJ2-7	CASSRLYEQYF	TGTGCCAGCAGCCGCCTATACGAGCAGTACTTC
NA	NA	TRBV7-6	TRBJ2-3	CASSHVGTSTDTQYF	TGTGCCAGCAGCCACGTCGGGACTAGCACAGATACGCAGTATTTT
NA	TRBD1	TRBV5-4	TRBJ1-3	CASSLSAGGSSGNTIYF	TGTGCCAGCAGCTTGAGCGCAGGGGGAAGCTCTGGAAACACCATATATTTT
NA	NA	TRBV10-3	TRBJ2-7	CASSYSTVLQCGVHYEQYF	TGTGCCAGCAGTTACTCCACAGTGCTGCAATGCGGGGTCCACTACGAGCAGTACTTC
many	TRBD1	TRBV6-1	TRBJ2-3	CASSSHLQGATDTQYF	TGTGCCAGCAGTTCCCACCTACAGGGGGCTACAGATACGCAGTATTTT
NA	TRBD1	TRBV7-2	TRBJ1-1	CASSPRQGNRNTEAFF	TGTGCCAGCAGCCCTCGACAGGGGAACAGGAACACTGAAGCTTTCTTT
NA	NA	TRBV2	TRBJ1-1	CASSATMNTEAFF	TGTGCCAGCAGTGCAACGATGAACACTGAAGCTTTCTTT
many	TRBD1	TRBV2	TRBJ1-5	CASSVGTGNQPQHF	TGTGCCAGCAGTGTAGGGACAGGGAATCAGCCCCAGCATTTT
NA	NA	TRBV3-1	TRBJ1-2	CASSPDSFYGYTF	TGTGCCAGCAGCCCGGACAGTTTCTATGGCTACACCTTC
many	TRBD2	TRBV6-1	TRBJ2-7	CASRPGTSGGPLFYEQYF	TGTGCCAGCAGACCCGGGACTAGCGGGGGGCCCCTTTTTTACGAGCAGTACTTC
many	NA	TRBV6-1	TRBJ1-2	CASRNYGYTF	TGTGCCAGCAGGAACTATGGCTACACCTTC
many	NA	TRBV5-1	TRBJ1-1	CASRNRGFMNTEAFF	TGCGCCAGCAGGAATCGGGGTTTCATGAACACTGAAGCTTTCTTT